This record covers a single TCR beta chain. The antigen remains unidentified. Whole-study findings and limits: The larger-cohort validation was restricted to a single TCR beta V-J rearrangement rather than whole repertoires.

Semi-nested PCR with Nested Universal Primer A followed constant-region reverse priming of full-length variable regions. TCRdb reanalysed the 5' RACE reads using MiXCR and keeps one entry per CDR3 protein. Altogether about 7,000 distinct CDR3 sequences are present, around 72% being singletons, with the ten largest covering roughly 4.7%. Cells sorted as Tregs were CD4+, CD25+ and CD127-/low. V shed 11 bases and J shed 3 bases, with 16 bases lying between them. Germline-derived CDR1 and CDR2 are ENHRY and SYGVKD. The CDR3 runs 13 residues. The sequenced sample consisted of tumor-infiltrating Tregs sorted from the breast tumor. The chain uses TRBV10-3 and TRBJ2-5, with a weak D call TRBD2 (6 bases). This clonotype was obtained from a female donor with breast cancer. The CDR3 reads CAARAGGEETQYF. Written as DNA, the CDR3 is TGTGCCGCCAGAGCCGGAGGGGAAGAGACCCAGTACTTC.